The 10 T cell receptor beta chains in this list originate from one sample, sequenced in a study of CD8+CD57+ T cells in acquired aplastic anemia. Sequenced patients had shown CD8+CD57+ cell expansion by flow cytometry. CDR3 and TCR beta VDJ profiling relied on a genomic DNA template. A single record per CDR3 protein comes from TCRdb applying MiXCR to the reads. The table has about 120,000 distinct CDR3 sequences, about 40% seen once. The sequenced sample consisted of sorted CD4+, CD8+, or CD8+CD57+ T cells (not recorded which) from PBMCs. These receptors came from a human donor with aplastic anemia.

This clonotype was seen just once. V is TRBV7-9 and J is TRBJ2-7; D is undetermined. Germline CDR1 SEHNR, CDR2 FQNEAQ (reference sequence). This CDR3 has 12 residues. V lost 0 bases and J 7 bases, leaving 7 bases between the germline ends. This chain's CDR3 is CASSLAVSEQYF. The CDR3, as DNA: TGTGCCAGCAGCTTAGCTGTTTCGGAGCAGTACTTC.

This rearrangement joins TRBV7-2 to TRBJ1-1; no definite D call. The CDR3 has 15 residues. Deletions cut 1 base from V and 5 bases from J, with 14 bases between. The V gene's germline CDR1 is SGHTA and CDR2 FQGNSA. The CDR3 DNA reads TGTGCCAGCAGCTTAGGGCGGATAAGAACAACTGAAGCTTTCTTT. Protein: CASSLGRIRTTEAFF.

This clonotype came up many times. The chain recombines TRBV7-9 with TRBJ2-7; 9 bases line up with TRBD1. There are 15 residues in the CDR3. J gave up 1 base and V 5 bases, and 6 bases lay outside the gene matches. Germline CDR1 SEHNR, CDR2 FQNEAQ (reference sequence). The CDR3 is CASSLGGQGSYEQYV. DNA for the CDR3: TGTGCCAGCAGCCTGGGGGGACAGGGTTCCTACGAGCAGTACGTC.

Remarks on this clonotype: Given a much more abundant clone one base away, this may be a read error. This chain connects TRBV11-2 to TRBJ2-3, with 14 positions matching TRBD2. Losses at the gene ends were 5 bases for V and 5 bases for J; bases not matched to a gene: 9. Germline V lookup: CDR1 SGHAT, CDR2 FQNNGV. This CDR3 spans 17 amino acids. The CDR3 reads CASSLRTSGGRIDTQYF. CDR3 in DNA: TGTGCCAGCAGCCTACGGACTAGCGGGGGGAGGATAGATACGCAGTATTTT.

This clonotype occurred many times. V gene TRBV20-1 combines with J gene TRBJ1-5; D is possibly TRBD1 (5 bases). The CDR3 consists of 13 residues. Trimming cost V 1 base and J 11 bases, with 15 bases left between them. Germline CDR1 reads DFQATT; CDR2 reads SNEGSKA (reference sequence). This chain's CDR3 is CSARVGVLEAQHF. The CDR3 DNA follows: TGCAGTGCTAGAGTGGGGGTTCTTGAGGCCCAGCATTTT.

This clonotype was seen once. V gene TRBV19 combines with J gene TRBJ1-1; weak D call: TRBD1 (6 bases). With 6 bases removed from V and 4 bases from J, the gap between germline ends came to 15 bases. Germline lookup yields CDR1 LNHDA and CDR2 SQIVND (reference sequence). There are 14 residues in the CDR3. DNA of the CDR3: TGTGCCAGTAGCACGAAGGGGGGGACCACTGAAGCTTTCTTT. The encoded protein is CASSTKGGTTEAFF. Looking up the rest from reference TRBV19 and TRBJ1-1 gives the full variable domain: DGGITQSPKYLFRKEGQNVTLSCEQNLNHDAMYWYRQDPGQGLRLIYYSQIVNDFQKGDIAEGYSVSREKKESFPLTVTSAQKNPTAFYLCASSTKGGTTEAFFGQGTRLTVV.

CDR3 sequence: CASSLTGPGGYTF. DNA of the CDR3: TGTGCCAGCAGCCTTACAGGGCCTGGTGGCTACACCTTC. The chain carries TRBV7-2 and TRBJ1-2, with D tentatively TRBD1 (6 bases). This CDR3 is 13 amino acids long. The V gene's germline CDR1 is SGHTA and CDR2 FQGNSA. V lost 5 bases, J lost 7 bases, and 14 bases lay in between.

This clonotype has a count of ten or more. The chain links TRBV7-6 to TRBJ2-7; D is perhaps TRBD2 (6 bases). The CDR3 contains 15 residues. V dropped 4 bases and J dropped 6 bases, with 19 bases sitting between them. Germline CDR1 SGHVS, CDR2 FNYEAQ. CDR3 loop: CASSSTSSDSGEQYF. CDR3 nucleotides: TGTGCCAGCAGCTCCACCTCTAGCGACTCGGGCGAGCAGTACTTC.

This clonotype was seen ten or more times. The DNA of the CDR3 is TGTGCCAGCAGCTTGAAGAGCCGGGATGAGAAGTACGAGCAGTACGTC. Its protein product is CASSLKSRDEKYEQYV. V gene TRBV5-6 combines with J gene TRBJ2-7; the D gene is possibly TRBD2 (5 bases). The CDR3 spans 16 residues. Trimming left V 1 base short and J 4 bases short, with 18 bases between. Germline V gene sequence: CDR1 SGHDT, CDR2 YYEEEE.

The chain combines TRBV29-1 with TRBJ2-5; 11 bases match TRBD2. The germline gives CDR1 SQVTM, CDR2 ANQGSEA. CDR3 length: 15 residues. After removal of 5 bases from V and 0 bases from J, the junction contained 5 bases not matched to a gene. CDR3 bases: TGCAGCGTTTTGGGGGGACTAGCGGACCAAGAGACCCAGTACTTC. Encoded protein: CSVLGGLADQETQYF.